The 22 T cell receptor beta chains below were found in one sample sequenced in a study of cytomegalovirus exposure and HLA in healthy donors. The assay was immunoSEQ multiplex PCR, and TCRdb's table has in-frame clones only and misses some. The data hold more than 100,000 clones, with 88% observed a single time. The sample was PBMCs. Receptors were obtained from a man aged 30 to 39 in good health and CMV-seronegative.

The CDR3 bases are TGTGCCAGCTCACCCAACAGGGAAGCGAGGTATGGCTACACCTTC. Translation gives CASSPNREARYGYTF. The chain couples TRBV18 to TRBJ1-2; a weak D match, TRBD1 (6 bases). The germline V and J ends were trimmed by 3 bases and 5 bases, with 16 bases remaining between them. CDR3 size: 15 residues. The germline gives CDR1 KGHSH, CDR2 LQKENI.

The J gene is TRBJ2-5, the V gene TRBV7-2; weak D call: TRBD1 (5 bases). The germline V and J ends were trimmed by 0 bases and 0 bases, with 8 bases remaining between them. There are 15 residues in the CDR3. Germline V CDR1 and CDR2: SGHTA, FQGNSA. The CDR3 DNA follows: TGTGCCAGCAGCTTAGCCAGGGTGGACCAAGAGACCCAGTACTTC. Protein: CASSLARVDQETQYF.

The chain links TRBV19 to TRBJ1-2, with D maybe TRBD1 (6 bases). Trimming left V 6 bases short and J 8 bases short, with 13 bases between. Germline V gene data show CDR1 as LNHDA and CDR2 as SQIVND (reference sequence). This CDR3 contains 12 residues. The CDR3, as DNA: TGTGCCAGTAGCCCATACAGGGACGGCTACACCTTC. Translated, it gives CASSPYRDGYTF.

The V and J genes are TRBV4-1 and TRBJ2-7, with D hard to call. The CDR3 spans 13 residues. V dropped 1 base and J dropped 11 bases, with 15 bases sitting between them. Germline V gene data show CDR1 as MGHRA and CDR2 as YSYEKL. DNA for the CDR3: TGCGCCAGCAGCCAAGGAGTGAGCGATCGTAAGTACTTC. Its protein is CASSQGVSDRKYF.

The genes are TRBV5-6 and TRBJ1-4; D is ambiguous. Germline CDR1 SGHDT, CDR2 YYEEEE. The CDR3 runs to 14 residues. V was cut by 0 bases and J by 8 bases, with 11 bases left in between. CDR3 amino acids: CASSLASAGEKLFF. In nucleotides, the CDR3 is TGTGCCAGCAGCTTGGCCTCGGCAGGCGAAAAACTGTTTTTT. Based on the CDR3 plus reference TRBV5-6 and TRBJ1-4, the full variable domain is DAGVTQSPTHLIKTRGQQVTLRCSPKSGHDTVSWYQQALGQGPQFIFQYYEEEERQRGNFPDRFSGHQFPNYSSELNVNALLLGDSALYLCASSLASAGEKLFFGSGTQLSVL.

The chain carries TRBV19 and TRBJ2-2; TRBD2 agrees at 16 bases. The CDR3 consists of 17 residues. V lost 5 bases and J lost 6; bases outside the gene matches: 6. Germline V gene lookup returns CDR1 LNHDA and CDR2 SQIVND (reference sequence). CDR3: CASSSGTSGRAAGELFF. The CDR3 DNA reads as TGTGCCAGTAGTTCAGGGACTAGCGGGAGGGCGGCCGGGGAGCTGTTTTTT.

The chain uses TRBV4-2 and TRBJ2-1, with TRBD2 matching 10 bases. The junction had 8 bases not matched to a gene; V was cut back by 5 bases and J by 7 bases. CDR3 length: 15 amino acids. Germline V gene data show CDR1 as LGHNA and CDR2 as YNFKEQ. In nucleotides, the CDR3 is TGTGCCAGCAGCTTAAGACTAGCGGGTTTTAATGAGCAGTTCTTC. The encoded protein is CASSLRLAGFNEQFF.

This chain uses TRBV29-1 with TRBJ1-2; weak D call: TRBD1 (5 bases). V gave up 5 bases and J gave up 4 bases, with 11 bases separating them. The V gene's germline CDR1 is SQVTM and CDR2 ANQGSEA. The CDR3 totals 12 residues. Here the CDR3 DNA reads TGCAGCGTTCAGGGAAGTATCTATGGCTACACCTTC. Translating gives CSVQGSIYGYTF.

This chain uses TRBV30 with TRBJ1-2, with D possibly matching TRBD1 (5 bases). V was clipped by 2 bases and J by 6 bases, with 10 bases between them. CDR3 length: 12 residues. The germline V gene has CDR1 GTSNPN and CDR2 SVGIG (reference sequence). In nucleotides, the CDR3 is TGTGCCTGGAGTAGGCAGGGCAATGGCTACACCTTC. This encodes CAWSRQGNGYTF.

The chain uses TRBV5-5 and TRBJ2-7; TRBD2 might be the D (6 bases). There are 14 residues in the CDR3. V lost 2 bases, J lost 5 bases, and 14 bases lay in between. Looked up from germline, CDR1 is SGHKS and CDR2 is YYEKEE (reference sequence). DNA of the CDR3: TGTGCCAGCAGCTTTGCGGGGATGGGGAACGAGCAGTACTTC. Amino acids: CASSFAGMGNEQYF. Full variable domain (outside the CDR3, taken from reference TRBV5-5 and TRBJ2-7): DAGVTQSPTHLIKTRGQQVTLRCSPISGHKSVSWYQQVLGQGPQFIFQYYEKEERGRGNFPDRFSARQFPNYSSELNVNALLLGDSALYLCASSFAGMGNEQYFGPGTRLTVT.

The chain couples TRBV15 to TRBJ2-2; the match to TRBD1 covers 7 bases. The J segment lost 6 bases and the V segment lost 0 bases, leaving 10 bases of the junction unmatched. This CDR3 is 17 amino acids long. CDR1 is LNHNV, CDR2 YYDKDF, per germline (reference sequence). Written as DNA, the CDR3 is TGTGCCACCAGCAGAGATTTTAAACAGGGGAAAGCCGGGGAGCTGTTTTTT. Translating gives CATSRDFKQGKAGELFF.

This chain uses TRBV6-5 with TRBJ2-7, with TRBD1 matching 7 bases. This CDR3 is 14 amino acids long. Losses at the gene ends were 2 bases for V and 2 bases for J; bases not matched to a gene: 3. Germline V lookup: CDR1 MNHEY, CDR2 SVGAGI. CDR3 DNA: TGTGCCAGCAGTTACGGGACAGCCGCCTACGAGCAGTACTTC. It encodes CASSYGTAAYEQYF.

This sequence joins TRBV4-3 and TRBJ1-1; D gene uncertain. Trimming stripped 0 bases from V and 5 bases from J, with 10 bases between. This CDR3 has 14 residues. CDR1 and CDR2 (germline): LGHNA, YSLEER. The CDR3 DNA reads TGCGCCAGCAGCCAAGATTTTATGAGGACTGAAGCTTTCTTT. Its protein is CASSQDFMRTEAFF.

The chain joins TRBV5-1 to TRBJ2-2; 11 nucleotides align to TRBD2. The CDR3 runs 16 residues. Trimming took 4 bases from V and 2 from J; bases not matched to a gene: 4. Germline V gene data show CDR1 as SGHRS and CDR2 as YFSETQ. CDR3 nucleotide sequence: TGCGCCAGCAGCATTCTAGCGGGAGGAAACACCGGGGAGCTGTTTTTT. Translated: CASSILAGGNTGELFF.

The V call is TRBV2, the J call TRBJ1-1, with D perhaps matching TRBD1 (6 bases). CDR1 and CDR2 from the germline V gene are SNHLY and FYNNEI. The ends were cut back, 3 bases at V and 3 bases at J, with 11 bases in the middle. This CDR3 has 14 residues. The CDR3 DNA reads as TGTGCCAGCAGTGACAGGGGAGCGGACACTGAAGCTTTCTTT. Its protein product is CASSDRGADTEAFF.

The chain combines TRBV10-2 with TRBJ1-2, with 10 bases matching TRBD1. From germline, CDR1 is WSHSY and CDR2 SAAADI. The CDR3 has 18 amino acids. Trimming cost V 2 bases and J 7 bases; bases outside gene matches: 16. CDR3 region: CASSEPNTMTGGYGGYTF. The CDR3 bases are TGCGCCAGCAGTGAGCCGAACACTATGACAGGGGGCTATGGTGGCTACACCTTC.

The chain uses TRBV2 and TRBJ2-1; D is undetermined. The germline V gene has CDR1 SNHLY and CDR2 FYNNEI. Trimming left V 3 bases short and J 5 bases short, with 11 bases between. The CDR3 is 14 amino acids. CDR3 in amino acids: CASSDFAQDNEQFF. In DNA form, the CDR3 reads TGTGCCAGCAGTGATTTCGCACAAGACAATGAGCAGTTCTTC.

In this sample, this clone turned up once. The chain links TRBV6-1 to TRBJ1-4, with D maybe TRBD1 (5 bases). The V gene's germline CDR1 is MNHNS and CDR2 SASEGT. Trimming took 10 bases from V and 0 from J, leaving 15 bases between them. This CDR3 is built from 15 residues. Here the CDR3 reads CAIQQSGTTNEKLFF. DNA for the CDR3: TGTGCCATACAACAATCAGGGACAACTAATGAAAAACTGTTTTTT.

The chain has TRBV18 and TRBJ2-1; 13 bases are shared with TRBD2. There are 15 residues in the CDR3. Germline assignment: CDR1 KGHSH and CDR2 LQKENI. Trimming took 6 bases from V and 9 from J; bases not matched to a gene: 8. The CDR3 nucleotides are TGTGCCAGCTCGGAAACTAGCGGGAGGGGGCGTGAGCAGTTCTTC. Its protein product is CASSETSGRGREQFF.

About this clone: The junction departs from germline at one end; a sequencing error may be responsible. The chain combines TRBV6-6 with TRBJ2-7, with D tentatively TRBD1 (5 bases). Germline loops: CDR1 MNHNY, CDR2 SVGAGI (reference sequence). The CDR3 loop spans 14 amino acids. The CDR3 region is CASSYSNWWGPRDF. CDR3 DNA sequence: TGTGCCAGCAGTTACTCGAATTGGTGGGGCCCAAGGGACTTC.

The rearrangement uses TRBV29-1 and TRBJ1-1, with D tentatively TRBD1 (5 bases). The V end lost 3 bases, the J end lost 5 bases, and 16 bases lay between the germline ends. The CDR3 totals 14 residues. Per the germline V gene, CDR1 is SQVTM and CDR2 is ANQGSEA. In nucleotides, the CDR3 is TGCAGCGTTGAGTTAGACGGGGGTGGGACTGAAGCTTTCTTT. Translation gives CSVELDGGGTEAFF.

CDR3 nucleotides: TGTGCCAGCTCACCCCCAGGTCAGACCTACGAGCAGTACTTC. It codes for CASSPPGQTYEQYF. The rearrangement uses TRBV18 and TRBJ2-7; D uncertain. Trimming took 3 bases from V and 2 from J, leaving 11 bases between them. Germline V gene lookup returns CDR1 KGHSH and CDR2 LQKENI. The CDR3 sequence is 14 residues long.